This note documents a single TCR beta chain sequence. What it binds is unknown. The data were obtained in a study of T cells after yellow fever vaccination. Overall study: Each low-cell-number fraction was prepared by means of SMART-Seq v4 Ultra Low Input.

MiXCR, applied by TCRdb to the 5' RACE reads, yields one record per CDR3 protein. Of 500,000 to 700,000 distinct CDR3 sequences listed, roughly a fifth are singletons. Trimming took off 5 bases at V and 2 bases at J, with 14 bases between the two ends. CDR3 size: 15 residues. Findings and caveats of the study: Highly abundant clonotypes carried over from the bulk population could end up in FACS-sorted repertoires as contaminants. At under 98% for CD4 and approximately 89% for CD8, most primary-vaccination clones showed up again after the booster. Though weaker, the secondary response peaked faster, on day 5 versus 15.

This specimen was PBMCs, taken 15 days after the yellow fever booster vaccination. The gene calls are TRBV12-3 or TRBV12-4 and TRBJ2-3; TRBD1 or TRBD2 may be the D gene (5 bases each). This clonotype was sampled from a young man who received the YFV17D yellow fever vaccine. The CDR3 nucleotides are TGTGCCAGCAGTCCGGGACGGACCTACACAGATACGCAGTATTTT. The encoded protein is CASSPGRTYTDTQYF.